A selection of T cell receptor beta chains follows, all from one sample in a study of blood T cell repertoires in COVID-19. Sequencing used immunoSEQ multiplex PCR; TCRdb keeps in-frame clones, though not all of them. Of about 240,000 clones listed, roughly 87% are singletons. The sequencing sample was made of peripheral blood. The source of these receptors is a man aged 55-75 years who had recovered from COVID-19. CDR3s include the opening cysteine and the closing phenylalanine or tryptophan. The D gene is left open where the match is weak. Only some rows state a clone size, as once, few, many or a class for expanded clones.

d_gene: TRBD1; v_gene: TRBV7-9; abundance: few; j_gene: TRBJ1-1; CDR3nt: TGTGCCAGCAGCTTTTACAGGGGGAACTTCATGAACACTGAAGCTTTCTTT; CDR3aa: CASSFYRGNFMNTEAFF
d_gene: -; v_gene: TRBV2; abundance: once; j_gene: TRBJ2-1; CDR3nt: TGTGCCAGCAGTCTTCTACCCTCGTACAATGAGCAGTTCTTC; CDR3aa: CASSLLPSYNEQFF
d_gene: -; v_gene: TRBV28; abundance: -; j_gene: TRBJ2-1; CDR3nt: TGTGCCAGCAATTTTAGAGGAACAGGGCCGATCAATGAGCAGTTCTTC; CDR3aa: CASNFRGTGPINEQFF
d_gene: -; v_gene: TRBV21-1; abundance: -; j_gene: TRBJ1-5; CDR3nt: TGTGCCAGCAGCCCCCTGGGGGAGGGATTCAATCAGCCCCAGCATTTT; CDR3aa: CASSPLGEGFNQPQHF
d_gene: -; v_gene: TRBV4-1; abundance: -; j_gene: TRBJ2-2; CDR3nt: TGCGCCAGCAGCCAACGCGGAGGAGGGGGCACGTACACCGGGGAGCTGTTTTTT; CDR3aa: CASSQRGGGGTYTGELFF
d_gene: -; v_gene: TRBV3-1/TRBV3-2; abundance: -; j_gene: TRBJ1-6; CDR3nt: TGTGCCAGCAGCCCGCAGGAAAGCCAAATACCCCTCCACTTT; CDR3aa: CASSPQESQIPLHF
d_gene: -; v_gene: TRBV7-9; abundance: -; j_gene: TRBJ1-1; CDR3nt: TGTGCCAGCAGCCCCCGGACACTAATGAACACTGAAGCTTTCTTT; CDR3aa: CASSPRTLMNTEAFF
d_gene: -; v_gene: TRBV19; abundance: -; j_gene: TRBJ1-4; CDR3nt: TGTGCCAGTAGTATTGGTCAGATTAATGAAAAACTGTTTTTT; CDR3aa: CASSIGQINEKLFF
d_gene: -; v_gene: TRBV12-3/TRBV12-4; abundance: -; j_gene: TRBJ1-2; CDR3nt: TGTGCCAGCAGTTTAGCCGGGGAAGGCTACACCTTC; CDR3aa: CASSLAGEGYTF
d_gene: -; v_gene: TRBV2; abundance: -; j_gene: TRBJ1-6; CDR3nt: TGTGCCAGCATACAGACCTATAATTCACCCCTCCACTTT; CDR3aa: CASIQTYNSPLHF
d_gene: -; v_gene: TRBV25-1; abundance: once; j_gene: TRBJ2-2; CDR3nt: TGTGCCAGCCGCCGGGCGAACACCGGGGAGCTGTTTTTT; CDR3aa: CASRRANTGELFF
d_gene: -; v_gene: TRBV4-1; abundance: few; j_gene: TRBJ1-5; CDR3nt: TGCGCCAGCAGCCAAGATCGAGAGAATCAGCCCCAGCATTTT; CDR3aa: CASSQDRENQPQHF
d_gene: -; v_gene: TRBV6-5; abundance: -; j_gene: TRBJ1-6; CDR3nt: TGTGCCTCCTGTAGACAGGCCGTAGATTCACCCCTCCACTTT; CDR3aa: CASCRQAVDSPLHF
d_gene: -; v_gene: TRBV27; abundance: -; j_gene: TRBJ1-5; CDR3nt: TGTGCCAGCAGTCCCTTCGGGACACTGGAAGGTCAGCCCCAGCATTTT; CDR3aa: CASSPFGTLEGQPQHF
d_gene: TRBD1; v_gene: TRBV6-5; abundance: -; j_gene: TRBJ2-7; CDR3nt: TGTGCCAGCAGTTACCTAGGACAGGGGCTTAACTACGAGCAGTACTTC; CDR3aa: CASSYLGQGLNYEQYF
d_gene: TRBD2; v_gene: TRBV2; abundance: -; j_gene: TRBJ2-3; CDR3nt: TGTGCCAGCAGTGTTGGGACTAGCGGGGGGAACCCTAGCACAGATACGCAGTATTTT; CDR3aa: CASSVGTSGGNPSTDTQYF
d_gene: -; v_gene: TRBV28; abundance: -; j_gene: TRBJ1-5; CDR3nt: TGTGCGGTCTCAGGTCGCCAGCCCCAGCATTTT; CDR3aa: CAVSGRQPQHF
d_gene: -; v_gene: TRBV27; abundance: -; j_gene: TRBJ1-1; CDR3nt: TGTGCCAGCAGTCCTCAGGGTTACACTGAAGCTTTCTTT; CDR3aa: CASSPQGYTEAFF
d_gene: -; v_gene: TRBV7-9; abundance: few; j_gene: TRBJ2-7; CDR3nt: TGTGCCAGCAGCAACCAGAGGAGCTACGAGCAGTACTTC; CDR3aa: CASSNQRSYEQYF
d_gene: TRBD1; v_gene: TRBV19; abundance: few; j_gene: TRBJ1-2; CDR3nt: TGTGCCAGTAGTTTTACAGGACAGGGGGCGTATGGCTACACCTTC; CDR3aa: CASSFTGQGAYGYTF
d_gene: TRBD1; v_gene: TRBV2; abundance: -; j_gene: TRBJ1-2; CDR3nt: TGTGCCAGCAGTCTTGGACAGGGGTATGGCTACACCTTC; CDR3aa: CASSLGQGYGYTF
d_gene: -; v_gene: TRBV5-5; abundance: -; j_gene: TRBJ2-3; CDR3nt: TGTGCCAGCAGCAGACAGAGGATCACAGATACGCAGTATTTT; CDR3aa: CASSRQRITDTQYF
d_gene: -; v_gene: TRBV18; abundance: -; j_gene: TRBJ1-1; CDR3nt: TGTGCCAGCTCGCGTCAGGGGACGATGAACACTGAAGCTTTCTTT; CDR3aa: CASSRQGTMNTEAFF
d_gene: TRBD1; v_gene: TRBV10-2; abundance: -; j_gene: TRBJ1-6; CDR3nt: TGCGCCAGCAGCCCAGGGGGCACCGGATCACCCCTCCACTTT; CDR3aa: CASSPGGTGSPLHF
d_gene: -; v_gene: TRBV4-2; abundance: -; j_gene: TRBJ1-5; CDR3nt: TGTGCCAGCAGCCAATTGGGAGGTCAGCCCCAGCATTTT; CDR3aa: CASSQLGGQPQHF
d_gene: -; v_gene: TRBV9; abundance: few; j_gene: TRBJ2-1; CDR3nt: TGTGCCAGCAGCGTATATTTTCAGTCGCATGAGCAGTTCTTC; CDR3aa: CASSVYFQSHEQFF
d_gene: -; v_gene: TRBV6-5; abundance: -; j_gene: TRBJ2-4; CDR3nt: TGTGCCAGCAGTTACTCGCGGGCCCTAGCCAAAAACATTCAGTACTTC; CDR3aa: CASSYSRALAKNIQYF
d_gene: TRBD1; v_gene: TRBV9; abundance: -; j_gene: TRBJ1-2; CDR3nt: TGTGCCAGCAGCGCAGGACAGGGGGCTCTTATCTATGGCTACACCTTC; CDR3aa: CASSAGQGALIYGYTF
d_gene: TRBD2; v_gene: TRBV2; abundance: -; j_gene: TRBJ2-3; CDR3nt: TGTGCCGCTAACCTGGGGGTAGCGGGGGGTGCAGATACGCAGTATTTT; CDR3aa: CAANLGVAGGADTQYF
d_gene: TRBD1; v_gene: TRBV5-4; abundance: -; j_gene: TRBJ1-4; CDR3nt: TGTGCCAGCAGCTTAGGTCGGCAGGGGGCAGGGAAACTGTTTTTT; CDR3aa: CASSLGRQGAGKLFF
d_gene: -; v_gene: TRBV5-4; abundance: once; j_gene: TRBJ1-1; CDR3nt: TGTGCCAGCAGCCCAAACCGGGTCTTAGAAGCTTTCTTT; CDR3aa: CASSPNRVLEAFF
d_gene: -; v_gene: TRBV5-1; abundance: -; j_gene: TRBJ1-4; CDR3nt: TGCGCCAGCAGCTTGGGGTTGGCAGGGTATGAAAAACTGTTTTTT; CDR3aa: CASSLGLAGYEKLFF
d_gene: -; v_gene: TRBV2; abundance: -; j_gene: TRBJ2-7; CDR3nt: TGTGCCAGCTGGGCAGGTATCTACGAGCAGTACTTC; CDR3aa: CASWAGIYEQYF